Presented here are 8 T cell receptor beta chains from one specimen sequenced in a study. TCRdb used MiXCR to reprocess the 5' RACE reads, holding one entry per CDR3 protein. Of approximately 60,000 distinct CDR3 sequences listed, around 20% were seen once; the top ten hold 3.2%. Tregs were sorted as CD4+CD25+CD127-/low cells. Source material: tumor-infiltrating Tregs sorted from the breast tumor. The receptors derive from a female donor with breast cancer.

V is TRBV6-6 and J is TRBJ1-1; D unresolved. The CDR3 covers 13 residues. Germline V gives CDR1 MNHNY, CDR2 SVGAGI (reference sequence). The V end was cut by 11 bases, the J end by 0 bases, with 13 bases between. The CDR3, as DNA: TGTGCCGCAGCTAGCCATATGAACACTGAAGCTTTCTTT. Protein sequence: CAAASHMNTEAFF.

This sequence joins TRBV3-1 and TRBJ2-1; 8 bases match TRBD2. After removal of 3 bases from V and 9 bases from J, the junction contained 22 bases not matched to a gene. From germline, CDR1 is LGHDT and CDR2 YNNKEL (reference sequence). CDR3 length: 19 residues. Here the CDR3 DNA reads TGTGCCAGCAGCCAGAGGACTAGCTATTCTTCGCCTAGTAGTGGTGAGCAGTTCTTC. Its translation: CASSQRTSYSSPSSGEQFF.

This rearrangement joins TRBV5-1 to TRBJ2-1, with D possibly being TRBD2 (7 bases). The V end lost 0 bases, the J end lost 10 bases, and 17 bases lay between the germline ends. CDR3 length equals 15 residues. The germline V gene has CDR1 SGHRS and CDR2 YFSETQ. The CDR3 region has the DNA TGCGCCAGCAGCTTGGGTCGGGGGGCTCTAGGGGAGCAGTTCTTC. Translating it yields CASSLGRGALGEQFF.

This clonotype was detected only a few times. V and J are TRBV11-2 and TRBJ2-1; no reliable D call. V gave up 4 bases and J gave up 2 bases, with 9 bases separating them. This CDR3 comprises 14 residues. CDR1 and CDR2 from the germline V gene are SGHAT and FQNNGV. CDR3 bases: TGTGCCAGCAGCTCCAGAAAAACCTACAATGAGCAGTTCTTC. Its translation: CASSSRKTYNEQFF.

This clonotype was counted between two and nine times. The chain combines TRBV20-1 with TRBJ2-7; no clear D. This CDR3 is built from 13 residues. CDR1 and CDR2 (germline): DFQATT, SNEGSKA (reference sequence). Trimming removed 5 bases from V and 1 base from J, with 12 bases in between. The CDR3 protein is CSARRPSSYEQYF. The CDR3 DNA is TGCAGTGCTCGGAGACCCTCTTCCTACGAGCAGTACTTC.

The chain joins TRBV6-2 or TRBV6-3 to TRBJ2-7, with TRBD2 as a possible D gene (7 bases). Germline V lookup: CDR1 MNHEY, CDR2 SVGEGT. The CDR3 is made up of 15 amino acids. Trimming took off 6 bases at V and 2 bases at J, with 17 bases between the two ends. CDR3 amino acids: CASSPGSGGTYEQYF. DNA for the CDR3: TGTGCCAGCAGCCCCGGGTCGGGGGGCACCTACGAGCAGTACTTC.

In its sample, this clonotype is medium-sized. The gene calls are TRBV7-9 and TRBJ1-1; the D gene is possibly TRBD1 (5 bases). Germline CDR1 is SEHNR and CDR2 is FQNEAQ (reference sequence). The CDR3 has 13 amino acids. With 5 bases removed from V and 3 bases from J, the gap between germline ends came to 10 bases. The CDR3 DNA sequence: TGTGCCAGCAGCCCAAGAGGGGACACTGAAGCTTTCTTT. Translating it yields CASSPRGDTEAFF.

This clonotype was observed a few times. The chain employs TRBV20-1 and TRBJ1-5, with TRBD1 matching over 11 bases. Germline V gives CDR1 DFQATT, CDR2 SNEGSKA (reference sequence). The length of the CDR3 is 15 residues. V lost 5 bases, J lost 7 bases, and 10 bases stayed unmatched. The CDR3 loop is CSAWTGGTPGQPQHF. The CDR3 DNA is TGCAGTGCTTGGACAGGGGGCACCCCCGGGCAGCCCCAGCATTTT.